Below, 23 T cell receptor beta chains from the same sample are listed, as sequenced in a study of cytomegalovirus exposure and HLA in healthy donors. Vbeta (60) and Jbeta (13) primers were used in the PCR. Here immunoSEQ multiplex PCR was the method, and the copy in TCRdb shows in-frame clones only, minus some. Of 150,000 to 200,000 clones detected, under 85% appear once; the ten largest clones hold about 2.5%. Sequencing was performed on PBMCs. The receptors here all came from a human donor in good health.

Details on this clone: Other DNA sequences in this sample translate to the same CDR3. This chain joins TRBV19 and TRBJ1-1; D is possibly TRBD1 (6 bases). The germline V gene encodes CDR1 LNHDA and CDR2 SQIVND (reference sequence). CDR3 length equals 14 residues. Trimming left V 2 bases short and J 2 bases short, with 9 bases between. In DNA form, the CDR3 reads TGTGCCAGTAGTATACAAGGGGGTAACACTGAAGCTTTCTTT. This gives the protein CASSIQGGNTEAFF.

The chain couples TRBV11-3 to TRBJ2-2; TRBD2 aligns across 13 bases. Germline CDR1 reads SGHNT; CDR2 reads YENEEA. The CDR3 is made up of 15 amino acids. V trimming: 5 bases; J trimming: 7 bases; junction bases outside the gene matches: 4. CDR3 amino acids: CASSPGTSGDGELFF. The CDR3 region has the DNA TGTGCCAGCAGCCCTGGGACTAGCGGGGACGGGGAGCTGTTTTTT.

This clone has a handful of counts. The V and J genes are TRBV9 and TRBJ2-5, with 9 nucleotides matching TRBD2. V was pared by 0 bases and J by 5 bases, with 8 bases of the junction left unmatched. The V gene's germline CDR1 is SGDLS and CDR2 YYNGEE. This CDR3 has 16 amino acids. The CDR3: CASSVATAGGLETQYF. CDR3 sequence (DNA): TGTGCCAGCAGCGTAGCTACCGCGGGGGGGCTGGAGACCCAGTACTTC.

The rearrangement uses TRBV12-5 and TRBJ1-5; D remains unclear. The germline V gene encodes CDR1 LGHNT and CDR2 FRNRAP. V gave up 0 bases and J gave up 1 base, with 10 bases separating them. The CDR3 is made up of 16 amino acids. CDR3 nucleotides: TGTGCTAGTGGTTTGGTACCCTACTTCAGCAATCAGCCCCAGCATTTT. Translating gives CASGLVPYFSNQPQHF.

The gene calls are TRBV11-1 and TRBJ2-7, with D possibly matching TRBD2 (5 bases). Germline CDR1 reads SGHAT; CDR2 reads FQDESV (reference sequence). V lost 3 bases, J lost 6 bases, and 12 bases lay in between. The CDR3 totals 13 residues. CDR3: CASSLGTRAEQYF. CDR3 bases: TGTGCCAGCAGCTTGGGAACTAGGGCCGAGCAGTACTTC.

This clone was found a few times. The chain is built from TRBV2 and TRBJ1-2; TRBD1 matches 9 bases. Trimming at V came to 5 bases and at J to 7 bases, leaving 5 bases not matched to a gene. The V gene's germline CDR1 is SNHLY and CDR2 FYNNEI. The CDR3 extends over 13 amino acids. CDR3 sequence (DNA): TGTGCCAGCAGTCAGGGACAGGGACCTGGCTACACCTTC. Its protein product is CASSQGQGPGYTF.

The chain joins TRBV5-1 to TRBJ1-1, with D tentatively TRBD1 (5 bases). The CDR3 runs to 16 residues. Between the trimmed V and J ends, which lost 0 bases and 4 bases, there was a span of 16 bases. The V gene's germline CDR1 is SGHRS and CDR2 YFSETQ. This CDR3 reads CASSLEGAPGSTEAFF. In nucleotides, the CDR3 is TGCGCCAGCAGCTTGGAAGGGGCCCCGGGTAGCACTGAAGCTTTCTTT.

The rearrangement links TRBV2 to TRBJ1-1, with D possibly TRBD1 on 6 matching bases. The CDR3 extends over 14 amino acids. Trimming shortened V by 1 base and J by 5 bases, and 11 bases separated the two germline ends. Germline loops: CDR1 SNHLY, CDR2 FYNNEI. Here the CDR3 DNA reads TGTGCCAGCAGTGAAGACAGGGTGGGAACTGAAGCTTTCTTT. Protein sequence: CASSEDRVGTEAFF.

There are a few counts of this clone. V and J are TRBV27 and TRBJ2-1; no clear D gene. Germline V gene sequence: CDR1 MNHEY, CDR2 SMNVEV (reference sequence). This CDR3 spans 15 amino acids. Deletions cut 2 bases from V and 5 bases from J, with 13 bases between. CDR3 loop: CASSLRVGPNNEQFF. In nucleotides, the CDR3 is TGTGCCAGCAGTTTACGGGTAGGCCCAAACAATGAGCAGTTCTTC.

In DNA, the CDR3 is TGTGCCAGTCCCCCTAGCGTGAGCACTGAAGCTTTCTTT. As protein: CASPPSVSTEAFF. The V and J genes are TRBV19 and TRBJ1-1, with unresolved D. CDR3 length equals 13 residues. V was shortened by 8 bases and J by 4 bases, with 14 bases between the two germline ends. Looked up from germline, CDR1 is LNHDA and CDR2 is SQIVND (reference sequence).

Only a few counts were recorded for this clone. J is TRBJ2-7 and V is TRBV19, with TRBD1 matching over 7 bases. The V and J ends lost 5 bases and 6 bases, in that order; junction bases with no gene match: 7. CDR1 LNHDA and CDR2 SQIVND come from the germline V gene (reference sequence). The CDR3 loop spans 13 amino acids. The CDR3 sequence: CASSQGGYSEQYF. CDR3 nucleotides: TGTGCCAGTAGTCAAGGGGGCTACAGCGAGCAGTACTTC.

The chain links TRBV2 to TRBJ2-5, with D possibly being TRBD2 (5 bases). The CDR3 covers 14 residues. Germline V gives CDR1 SNHLY, CDR2 FYNNEI. V was shortened by 6 bases and J by 4 bases, with 15 bases between the two germline ends. The CDR3 sequence: CASSSSLSGETQYF. The DNA of the CDR3 is TGTGCCAGCAGCTCCTCCCTCAGCGGAGAGACCCAGTACTTC.

The chain carries TRBV5-1 and TRBJ2-7; 7 positions agree with TRBD1. Germline V gene lookup returns CDR1 SGHRS and CDR2 YFSETQ. With 4 bases clipped from V and 7 bases from J, the junction kept 11 bases outside the gene matches. The CDR3 is 14 residues long. The CDR3 loop is CASSRDSNPREQYF. The CDR3 DNA reads TGCGCCAGCAGCCGGGACAGCAACCCTAGGGAGCAGTACTTC.

The chain links TRBV19 to TRBJ2-1, with 7 bases matching TRBD2. Germline CDR1 reads LNHDA; CDR2 reads SQIVND (reference sequence). J lost 4 bases, V lost 1 base, and 4 bases had no gene match. This CDR3 contains 15 residues. In DNA, the CDR3 is TGTGCCAGTAGTATAGCCCAGCGGGGTTACAATGAGCAGTTCTTC. This codes for CASSIAQRGYNEQFF.

The rearrangement uses TRBV14 and TRBJ1-1; D may be TRBD1 (5 bases). The CDR3 has 17 amino acids. Trimming removed 0 bases from V and 8 bases from J, with 22 bases in between. CDR1 is SGHDN, CDR2 FVKESK, per germline. CDR3 loop: CASSQDLTVVPFTEAFF. DNA of the CDR3: TGTGCCAGCAGCCAAGATTTGACAGTCGTGCCCTTCACGGAAGCTTTCTTT.

V and J are TRBV9 and TRBJ2-3; TRBD1 is a possible D gene (5 bases). The V end was cut by 0 bases, the J end by 1 base, with 9 bases between. CDR3 length equals 15 residues. Germline lookup yields CDR1 SGDLS and CDR2 YYNGEE. The CDR3: CASSVGGAGTDTQYF. Here the CDR3 DNA reads TGTGCCAGCAGCGTAGGGGGCGCTGGCACAGATACGCAGTATTTT.

This sequence joins TRBV9 and TRBJ2-7, with 8 bases aligning to TRBD1. Germline CDR1 is SGDLS and CDR2 is YYNGEE. This CDR3 is built from 15 residues. J lost 2 bases, V lost 0 bases, and 4 bases had no gene match. The chain's CDR3 is CASSVGGTGAYEQYF. As DNA, the CDR3 is TGTGCCAGCAGCGTAGGCGGGACAGGAGCCTACGAGCAGTACTTC.

The CDR3, as DNA: TGTGCCAGCAGCTCCGGACTAGCGGACTACGAGCAGTACTTC. Translated, it gives CASSSGLADYEQYF. The chain employs TRBV5-6 and TRBJ2-7, with 10 bases that match TRBD2. CDR1 is SGHDT, CDR2 YYEEEE, per germline. This CDR3 contains 14 residues. V lost 3 bases and J lost 3; bases outside the gene matches: 3.

J is TRBJ2-1 and V is TRBV4-3; a weak D match, TRBD2 (6 bases). The V gene lost 1 base and the J gene lost 4 bases, with 8 bases spanning the gap. The CDR3 runs 14 residues. Germline V gene lookup returns CDR1 LGHNA and CDR2 YSLEER. The CDR3 coding sequence is TGCGCCAGCAGCCAAGCGGGGGAATACAATGAGCAGTTCTTC. Its translation: CASSQAGEYNEQFF.

The V call is TRBV5-4, the J call TRBJ2-7, with 7 nucleotides matching TRBD2. This CDR3 spans 17 amino acids. Germline trimming cut 0 bases from V and 3 bases from J; bases unmatched to any gene: 12. The V gene's germline CDR1 is SGHNT and CDR2 YYREEE (reference sequence). The CDR3 sequence: CASSLDPGTIIGYEQYF. For the CDR3, the DNA is TGTGCCAGCAGCTTGGACCCCGGGACTATAATAGGCTACGAGCAGTACTTC.

This clone was seen a single time. V usage is TRBV7-2 and J usage is TRBJ1-2; D gene unclear. This CDR3 spans 13 amino acids. V gave up 3 bases and J gave up 7 bases, with 12 bases separating them. The germline CDR1 and CDR2 sequences are SGHTA and FQGNSA. The CDR3, as DNA: TGTGCCAGCAGCTTTAGCGCGGGGAGTGGCTACACCTTC. Protein sequence: CASSFSAGSGYTF.

The table lists this clone with many counts. The genes are TRBV7-6 and TRBJ1-1; TRBD1 aligns across 9 bases. The CDR3 loop spans 14 amino acids. Trimming at V came to 4 bases and at J to 5 bases, leaving 5 bases not matched to a gene. Germline CDR1 SGHVS, CDR2 FNYEAQ. The CDR3 DNA is TGTGCCAGCAGCTCCGGACAGGGGAGGACTGAAGCTTTCTTT. It yields the protein CASSSGQGRTEAFF.

This chain joins TRBV25-1 and TRBJ2-3, with 10 bases lining up with TRBD2. The CDR3 covers 16 residues. CDR1 MGHDK and CDR2 SYGVNS come from the germline V gene. V gave up 1 base and J gave up 4 bases; unmatched junction bases: 5. In nucleotides, the CDR3 is TGTGCCAGCAGTGAATGGAGCGGGGGGGCCGCAGATACGCAGTATTTT. Translation: CASSEWSGGAADTQYF.